These T cell receptor beta chains were read from a single sample in a study of cytomegalovirus exposure and HLA in healthy donors. Sequencing was performed with immunoSEQ multiplex PCR; in TCRdb, only in-frame clones are kept and a portion is missing. The table has around 150,000 clones, roughly 79% seen once. The sequenced sample was PBMCs. The receptors shown here come from a woman aged 40-49 years in good health and CMV-seronegative. The CDR3 runs from the conserved cysteine through the conserved F or W. A D gene is named only where the DNA matches it firmly. Where a row states a size, it is once, few, many or the class of an expanded clone; other rows omit it.

clone_size d_call j_call cdr3_length v_call cdr3_nt cdr3_aa
. . TRBJ2-6 16 TRBV10-2 TGCGCCACCCAGGGGGGCCTCCACTCTGGGGCTAACGTCCTGACTTTC CATQGGLHSGANVLTF
. . TRBJ1-4 15 TRBV28 TGTGCCAGCAGTACTACAGGTCTGGGGTTAGAAAAACTGTTTTTT CASSTTGLGLEKLFF
. . TRBJ2-1 12 TRBV30 TGTGCCTGGAGACTGGGGCCCAATGAGCAGTTCTTC CAWRLGPNEQFF
. . TRBJ2-7 13 TRBV7-2 TGTGCCAGCAGCTTAACAGGCGCCTACGAGCAGTACTTC CASSLTGAYEQYF
. TRBD1 TRBJ1-3 15 TRBV5-4 TGTGCCAGCAGCTTGGAACAGGGGGCTGGAAACACCATATATTTT CASSLEQGAGNTIYF
. . TRBJ1-2 13 TRBV5-4 TGTGCCAGCAGCGTGCTCAGGGCCTATGGCTACACCTTC CASSVLRAYGYTF
. . TRBJ1-1 11 TRBV20-1 TGCAGGGCTCAGGGGAAGGGAAAAGCTTTCTTT CRAQGKGKAFF
. TRBD1 TRBJ1-5 15 TRBV18 TGTGCCAGCTCACGAGGGACAGGGTCTTACCAGCCCCAGCATTTT CASSRGTGSYQPQHF
. . TRBJ2-7 15 TRBV15 TGTGCCACCAGCGGTCCATCTGTTTGGGGCTGCGAGCAGTACTTC CATSGPSVWGCEQYF
few TRBD2 TRBJ2-5 16 TRBV4-2 TGTGCCAGCAGCCAAGATTCCGCGGGGGGGCTGGAGACCCAGTACTTC CASSQDSAGGLETQYF
. . TRBJ1-5 15 TRBV2 TGTGCCAGCAGTGAAGAGGGAGTTGCTCATCAGCCCCAGCATTTT CASSEEGVAHQPQHF
few . TRBJ1-5 15 TRBV5-4 TGTGCCAGCAGCTTGGATGGGGGGGGTGGGCAGCCCCAGCATTTT CASSLDGGGGQPQHF
. . TRBJ1-2 16 TRBV28 TGTGCCAGCAGCACTTACGGGGGGATGGGTAACTATGGCTACACCTTC CASSTYGGMGNYGYTF
. TRBD1 TRBJ2-7 13 TRBV29-1 TGCAGCGTGGCTCCGGGACAGGGCTACGAGCAGTACTTC CSVAPGQGYEQYF
. . TRBJ1-1 14 TRBV7-2 TGTGCCAGCAGCTTACACGGAGGGAACACTGAAGCTTTCTTT CASSLHGGNTEAFF
. . TRBJ2-7 13 TRBV27 TGTGCCAGCAGAAAACCCTCGGGATACGAGCAGTACTTC CASRKPSGYEQYF
. TRBD1 TRBJ1-1 16 TRBV4-3 TGCGCCAGCAGCCAAGCTGGTCGGACAGGGAACACTGAAGCTTTCTTT CASSQAGRTGNTEAFF
. . TRBJ1-6 13 TRBV19 TGTGCCAGTAGTATAGGGATCCTCGGGGGCCTCCACTTT CASSIGILGGLHF
. . TRBJ1-1 14 TRBV6-5 TGTGCCAGCAGACCTTTAGCCAGGGGCACTGAAGCTTTCTTT CASRPLARGTEAFF
few TRBD2 TRBJ2-7 15 TRBV4-1 TGCGCCAGCAGCCAGCCACTAGCGACCCTCTACGAGCAGTACTTC CASSQPLATLYEQYF
. . TRBJ1-6 16 TRBV28 TGTGCCAGCAGTTCTTCCTCTCAGTCGGGAAATTCACCCCTCCACTTT CASSSSSQSGNSPLHF
. TRBD1 TRBJ1-6 14 TRBV5-8 TGTGCCAGCAGCGCTGGACAGGATTATTCACCCCTCCACTTT CASSAGQDYSPLHF
few . TRBJ1-1 15 TRBV5-6 TGTGCCAGCAGAGGCTGGACAGTCGGGAACACTGAAGCTTTCTTT CASRGWTVGNTEAFF
. TRBD2 TRBJ2-7 13 TRBV29-1 TGCAGCGTTGCAACTAGCGGGGTATACGAGCAGTACTTC CSVATSGVYEQYF
. . TRBJ1-3 15 TRBV11-2 TGTGCCAGCAGCCCAGACCAGGGCCGGGGAAACACCATATATTTT CASSPDQGRGNTIYF
. . TRBJ2-4 15 TRBV2 TGTGCCAGCACCGAGGACTCAATAGCCAAAAACATTCAGTACTTC CASTEDSIAKNIQYF
few . TRBJ2-2 13 TRBV27 TGTGCCAGCAGTGGCACTAGGGCCGGGGAGCTGTTTTTT CASSGTRAGELFF
. . TRBJ1-1 15 TRBV6-5 TGTGCCAGCAGTTACTCCAGTCCTTCGAACACTGAAGCTTTCTTT CASSYSSPSNTEAFF
. . TRBJ1-5 13 TRBV19 TGTGCCAGTAGTATAGATATCCCCCCGCCCCAGCATTTT CASSIDIPPPQHF
. TRBD1 TRBJ1-2 17 TRBV2 TGTGCCAGCAGTGAAGCGCTCGGGGACAGGGGACGTTATGGCTACACCTTC CASSEALGDRGRYGYTF
. TRBD2 TRBJ2-3 17 TRBV29-1 TGCAGCGTTGAAGCCCTTCCGGGGGGGAGGGGGGGGGATACGCAGTATTTT CSVEALPGGRGGDTQYF
. . TRBJ1-1 14 TRBV21-1 TGTGCCAGCAGCAATTTAGTAAAGAACACTGAAGCTTTCTTT CASSNLVKNTEAFF
. TRBD1 TRBJ1-2 15 TRBV25-1 TGTGCCAGCCCCCTAGATGTCGGACAGGGTAGTTGCTACACCTTC CASPLDVGQGSCYTF
. . TRBJ1-5 13 TRBV19 TGTGCCAGTAGTATACAGGGTGGTCAGCCCCAGCATTTT CASSIQGGQPQHF
once . TRBJ2-5 11 TRBV20-1 TGCAGTGCTAGAGCCCTCGAGACCCAGTACTTC CSARALETQYF
. . TRBJ1-1 14 TRBV7-2 TGTGCCAGCAGCTCCGGAGTTACGGCCACTGAAGCTTTCTTT CASSSGVTATEAFF
. . TRBJ2-7 16 TRBV28 TGTGCCAGCAGTCCGCCCGGCGGGGCCAGGGCCTACGAGCAGTACTTC CASSPPGGARAYEQYF
. . TRBJ2-1 11 TRBV2 TGTGCCAGCAATACAGCATCTGAGCAGTTCTTC CASNTASEQFF
. TRBD1 TRBJ1-1 15 TRBV7-9 TGTGCCAGCAGCTTAGTACAGGGGGAACACACTGAAGCTTTCTTT CASSLVQGEHTEAFF
. . TRBJ2-7 14 TRBV7-2 TGTGCCAGCAGCCTCGGACAGTACTACTACGAGCAGTACTTC CASSLGQYYYEQYF
. . TRBJ2-2 15 TRBV6-6 TGTGCCAGCAGTTACGCAGGGGCTGGGACCGGGGAGCTGTTTTTT CASSYAGAGTGELFF
. . TRBJ1-1 16 TRBV25-1 TGTGCCAGCAGTGAATATATGCCTCCAGGCCGTCCCAAAGCTTTCTTT CASSEYMPPGRPKAFF
. TRBD1 TRBJ1-5 18 TRBV9 TGTGCCAGCCCCCCCCCGGGGGACAGGGGATTGGGCAATCAGCCCCAGCATTTT CASPPPGDRGLGNQPQHF
. . TRBJ2-5 14 TRBV7-2 TGTGCCAGCAGCTTCGGGGCACAGGGTGAGACCCAGTACTTC CASSFGAQGETQYF
. TRBD2 TRBJ2-3 15 TRBV7-2 TGTGCCAGCAGCTTTGTGGCGGGGGGGCAAGATACGCAGTATTTT CASSFVAGGQDTQYF
. TRBD1 TRBJ1-1 13 TRBV25-1 TGTGCCAGCAGGAAAGGGACAGGCACTGAAGCTTTCTTT CASRKGTGTEAFF
. TRBD1 TRBJ1-2 14 TRBV5-1 TGCGCCAGCAGCCACCGGACAGGGAACTATGGCTACACCTTC CASSHRTGNYGYTF
. . TRBJ1-2 15 TRBV18 TGTGCCAGCTCACCATGGGAGGGGACGAACTATGGCTACACCTTC CASSPWEGTNYGYTF
few TRBD2 TRBJ2-7 14 TRBV6-6 TGTGCCAGCACCAAGGGCGGGGGAGATTACGAGCAGTACTTC CASTKGGGDYEQYF
. TRBD2 TRBJ2-3 15 TRBV2 TGTGCCAGCATTCTAACGGGGGAGGGAACAGATACGCAGTATTTT CASILTGEGTDTQYF
. . TRBJ1-5 16 TRBV18 TGTGCCAGCTCACCCCCCGCGGGGCGAGGCAATCAGCCCCAGCATTTT CASSPPAGRGNQPQHF
. . TRBJ1-1 15 TRBV28 TGTGCCAGCAGTCTCCCCTCCGGGTTGAACACTGAAGCTTTCTTT CASSLPSGLNTEAFF